This T cell receptor (beta chain) was recorded in a study of Tregs in tolerant kidney transplant recipients (dated by TCRdb to about 2019). In the study overall: The transplants used related donors along with nonmyeloablative bone marrow transplantation, and in the human trials mixed chimerism was transient. The study applied TCRbeta sequencing to find donor-specific regulatory T cells before combined kidney and bone marrow transplantation and then followed those same cells after transplant.

Genomic DNA was extracted from sorted cells with the QIAGEN DNeasy Blood and Tissue Kit for TCRbeta CDR3 sequencing. High-throughput TCRbeta CDR3 sequencing, which included PCR amplification with bias correction and internal controls, was done commercially through immunoSEQ. Processing in the source paper ran as follows. A unique productive TCRbeta sequence was defined by the CDR3 nucleotide sequence when primers matched, and otherwise by the CDR3 amino acid sequence together with the Vbeta and Jbeta genes. To correct sorting error, sequences shared between sorted populations at a frequency ratio of 2:1 or less were removed; the rest were assigned to the higher population. Donor-reactive sequences were defined as at least 5-fold expanded in CFSE-low cells versus unstimulated cells, with frequency of at least 0.01% in CFSE-low cells. Repertoire divergence was quantified by Jensen-Shannon divergence using the top 100 TCRbeta sequences ranked by frequency. For any sample with multiple sequencing runs, sorting error was corrected in each run separately before the runs were pooled. TCRdb limited this immuneACCESS table to in-frame rearrangements with V and J called. A share of clones is missing; checked studies link under half to unresolved V genes, and the rest is unexplained. D and trimming come from the DNA, and the V and J calls and clone size come from that table. This sample is represented by about 78,000 clones; 85% to 95% of them were singletons. Around 0.32% of the sample belongs to the ten largest clones.

CDR1 and CDR2 are read off the germline V gene as MNHNS and SASEGT. Here V drops 10 bases and J drops 5 bases, and the junction holds 13 bases not matched to any gene. The CDR3 measures 15 amino acids from cysteine to phenylalanine. Only the CDR3 part of the read is kept: 45 bases, read in frame from the first base. Here is what the overall study found, with its caveats: Because the PCR primers were changed over time for some patients, nucleotide-level comparison could not be performed across the samples from those patients. Biological reproducibility was not directly addressed, though technical replication error appeared minimal. Donor-specific Treg expansion was found to exceed global Treg expansion in tolerant patients, suggesting antigen-driven rather than nonspecific expansion. The most biologically relevant and donor-specific TCRbeta repertoire appeared to be identified by expanding Tregs with activated donor B cells. Because only a small number of patients were included, the study had limitations, and the results will need to be validated in larger populations as well as under other immunosuppression protocols.

For this clone: No antigen is known for it. Base quality data are lacking; no much larger clone is found one base away.

The sample's time point label is to be understood as: blood sample drawn before combined kidney and bone marrow transplant. Thawed PBMCs were FACS-sorted into unstimulated Tregs (CD4+CD25+CD127-), CD4+ non-Tregs (CD4+CD25-), CD4 cells and CD8 cells. Thawed PBMCs were rested overnight at 37 degrees C with about 180 IU/ml IL-2 before Treg sorting. The patients were several recipients of combined kidney and bone marrow transplants from the ITN036ST trial, and samples were available only from these trial subjects. Healthy control blood was processed by Ficoll density gradient to PBMCs and cryopreserved; patient PBMCs were collected before and after transplant.

The clonotype was recovered from a human donor who received a combined kidney and bone marrow transplant. Here the sequenced sample was Tregs from blood, taken before the transplant. The receptor chain draws on TRBV6-1 and TRBJ2-5; 10 central nucleotides agree with TRBD2. The DNA sequence reads TGTGCCACCACACGGGCTAGCGGGAGTGGGGAGACCCAGTACTTC. It codes for CATTRASGSGETQYF.